The 7 T cell receptor beta chains reported below all come from one sample, sequenced in a study of T cell repertoires in cytomegalovirus infection. These receptors' antigens are unknown. TCRdb independently ran MiXCR on the reads; one entry per CDR3 protein. Of tens of thousands of distinct CDR3 sequences listed, around 18% were seen once; the top ten hold about 25%. Sequences were derived from CD8+ T cells from cultured PBMCs, sampled from culture after CMV antigen stimulation. Source of these receptors: a human donor in good health (CMV status not recorded). Some clones in this sample may be carry-over from other donors' samples.

V and J are TRBV7-2 and TRBJ1-6, with TRBD1 identical over 10 bases. After removal of 5 bases from V and 7 bases from J, the junction contained 11 bases not matched to a gene. Germline CDR1 and CDR2: SGHTA and FQGNSA. The length of the CDR3 is 17 residues. DNA of the CDR3: TGTGCCAGCAGCGGGAAGGACAGGGGGGTGTCAAATTCACCCCTCCACTTT. Translated: CASSGKDRGVSNSPLHF. Looking up the rest from reference TRBV7-2 and TRBJ1-6 gives the full variable domain: GAGVSQSPSNKVTEKGKDVELRCDPISGHTALYWYRQSLGQGLEFLIYFQGNSAPDKSGLPSDRFSAERTGGSVSTLTIQRTQQEDSAVYLCASSGKDRGVSNSPLHFGNGTRLTVT.

The chain employs TRBV15 and TRBJ2-3; 8 bases line up with TRBD2. The germline gives CDR1 LNHNV, CDR2 YYDKDF (reference sequence). The CDR3 is made up of 16 amino acids. With V trimmed by 3 bases and J by 4 bases, 9 bases remained unmatched. CDR3 protein: CATSRGWGLDADTQYF. The DNA for the CDR3 is TGTGCCACCAGCAGGGGGTGGGGACTAGACGCAGATACGCAGTATTTT.

V and J are TRBV27 and TRBJ2-7; weak D call: TRBD2 (6 bases). This CDR3 comprises 15 residues. V was cut by 3 bases and J by 0 bases, with 12 bases left in between. Germline lookup yields CDR1 MNHEY and CDR2 SMNVEV (reference sequence). CDR3 sequence (DNA): TGTGCCAGCAGTTTCCTCGGAGGGAGCTCCTACGAGCAGTACTTC. Its protein product is CASSFLGGSSYEQYF.

This clonotype was seen only a few times. The V and J genes are TRBV5-6 and TRBJ2-1; 7 bases align to TRBD2. V was clipped by 6 bases and J by 2 bases; unmatched bases: 8. This CDR3 region has 15 residues. The germline CDR1 and CDR2 sequences are SGHDT and YYEEEE. CDR3 region: CASTPRSGPYNEQFF. In DNA form, the CDR3 reads TGTGCCAGCACCCCACGTAGCGGGCCCTACAATGAGCAGTTCTTC.

The sample holds a few counts of this clonotype. The chain links TRBV20-1 to TRBJ1-1; TRBD1 might be the D (5 bases). Germline V lookup: CDR1 DFQATT, CDR2 SNEGSKA (reference sequence). The CDR3 covers 14 residues. Trimming took 6 bases from V and 0 from J, leaving 14 bases between them. The chain's CDR3 is CSAKLGDLNTEAFF. The DNA for the CDR3 is TGCAGTGCAAAGTTGGGGGACTTGAACACTGAAGCTTTCTTT.

This sequence joins TRBV4-1 and TRBJ1-1; possible D gene TRBD1, 6 bases. There are 16 residues in the CDR3. V was trimmed by 1 base and J by 1 base, leaving 13 bases between them. The germline CDR1 and CDR2 sequences are MGHRA and YSYEKL. CDR3: CASSQGGTPWNTEAFF. The CDR3 DNA sequence: TGCGCCAGCAGCCAAGGAGGGACACCGTGGAACACTGAAGCTTTCTTT.

CDR3 loop: CASSLYGSNTEAFF. In DNA form, the CDR3 reads TGTGCCAGCAGCTTGTATGGGTCGAACACTGAAGCTTTCTTT. The chain recombines TRBV5-6 with TRBJ1-1; no definite D call. Germline V lookup: CDR1 SGHDT, CDR2 YYEEEE. The germline V and J ends were trimmed by 1 base and 1 base, with 8 bases remaining between them. This CDR3 is 14 amino acids long.